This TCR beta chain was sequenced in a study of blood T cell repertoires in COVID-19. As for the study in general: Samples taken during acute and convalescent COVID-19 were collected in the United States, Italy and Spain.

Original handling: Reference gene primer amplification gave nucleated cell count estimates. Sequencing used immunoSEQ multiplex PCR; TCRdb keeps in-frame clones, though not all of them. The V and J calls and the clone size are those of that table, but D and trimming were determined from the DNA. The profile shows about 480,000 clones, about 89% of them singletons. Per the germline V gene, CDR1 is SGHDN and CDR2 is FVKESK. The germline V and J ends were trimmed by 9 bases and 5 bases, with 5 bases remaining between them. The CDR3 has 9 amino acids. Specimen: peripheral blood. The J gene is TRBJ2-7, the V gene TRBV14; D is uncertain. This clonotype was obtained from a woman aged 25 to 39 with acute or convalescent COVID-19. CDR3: CARTDEQYF. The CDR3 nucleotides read TGTGCCAGAACGGACGAGCAGTACTTC.